The clone carrying this TCR beta chain appeared a few times. This CDR3 spans 14 amino acids. Trimming at V came to 5 bases and at J to 6 bases, leaving 6 bases not matched to a gene. Germline lookup yields CDR1 MGHRA and CDR2 YSYEKL. This specimen comes from a study of blood T cell repertoires in COVID-19. The wider study: T cells, B-cell-depleted T cells, or PBMCs provided the cDNA or gDNA that served as material.

Produced via immunoSEQ multiplex PCR; TCRdb's table is partial and in-frame only. The table includes 150,000 to 200,000 clones, approximately 90% detected once. This TCR was sampled from a woman aged 70-85 years with COVID-19, enrolled during active disease. Source material: peripheral blood. This chain links TRBV4-1 with TRBJ1-5; 8 positions agree with TRBD1. CDR3 in amino acids: CASSSGQGGQPQHF. CDR3 nucleotides: TGCGCCAGCAGCAGCGGACAGGGAGGTCAGCCCCAGCATTTT.